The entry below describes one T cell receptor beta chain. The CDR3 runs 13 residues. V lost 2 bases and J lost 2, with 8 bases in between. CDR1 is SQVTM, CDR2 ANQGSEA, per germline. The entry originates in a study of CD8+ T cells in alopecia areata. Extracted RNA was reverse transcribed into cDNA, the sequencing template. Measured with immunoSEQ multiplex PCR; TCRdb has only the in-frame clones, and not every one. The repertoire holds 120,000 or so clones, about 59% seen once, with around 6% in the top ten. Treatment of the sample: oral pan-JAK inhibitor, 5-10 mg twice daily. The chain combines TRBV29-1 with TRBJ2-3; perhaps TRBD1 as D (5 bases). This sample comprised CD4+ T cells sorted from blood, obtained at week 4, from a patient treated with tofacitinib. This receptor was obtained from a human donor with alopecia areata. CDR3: CSVEIQVTDTQYF. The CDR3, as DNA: TGCAGCGTTGAAATACAGGTCACAGATACGCAGTATTTT.